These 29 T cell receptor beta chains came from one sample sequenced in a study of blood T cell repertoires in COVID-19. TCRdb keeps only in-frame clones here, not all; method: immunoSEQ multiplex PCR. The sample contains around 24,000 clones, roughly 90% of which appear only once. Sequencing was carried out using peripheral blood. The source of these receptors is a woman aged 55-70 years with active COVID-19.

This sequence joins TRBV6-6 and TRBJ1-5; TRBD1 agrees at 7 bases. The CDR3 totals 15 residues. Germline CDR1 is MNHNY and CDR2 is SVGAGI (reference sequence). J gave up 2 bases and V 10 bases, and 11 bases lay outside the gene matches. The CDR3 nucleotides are TGTGCCACCGGCAAGGGGGCGCCGGGCAATCAGCCCCAGCATTTT. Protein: CATGKGAPGNQPQHF.

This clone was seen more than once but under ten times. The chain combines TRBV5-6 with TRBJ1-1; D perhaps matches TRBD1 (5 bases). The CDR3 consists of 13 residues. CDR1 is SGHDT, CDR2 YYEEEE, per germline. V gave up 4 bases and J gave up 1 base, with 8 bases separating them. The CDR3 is CASSATGNTEAFF. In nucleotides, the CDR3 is TGTGCCAGCAGCGCCACAGGGAACACTGAAGCTTTCTTT.

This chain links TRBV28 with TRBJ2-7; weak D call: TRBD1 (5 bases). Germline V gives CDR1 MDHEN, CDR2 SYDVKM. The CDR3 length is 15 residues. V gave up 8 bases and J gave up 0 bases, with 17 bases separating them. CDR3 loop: CASLSREKGSYEQYF. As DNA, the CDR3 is TGTGCCAGCCTCTCCAGGGAAAAGGGCTCCTACGAGCAGTACTTC.

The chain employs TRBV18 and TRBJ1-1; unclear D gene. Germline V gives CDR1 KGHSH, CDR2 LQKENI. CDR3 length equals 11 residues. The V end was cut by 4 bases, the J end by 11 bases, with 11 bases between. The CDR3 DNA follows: TGTGCCAGCTCACAGGGAGATAATGCTTTCTTT. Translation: CASSQGDNAFF.

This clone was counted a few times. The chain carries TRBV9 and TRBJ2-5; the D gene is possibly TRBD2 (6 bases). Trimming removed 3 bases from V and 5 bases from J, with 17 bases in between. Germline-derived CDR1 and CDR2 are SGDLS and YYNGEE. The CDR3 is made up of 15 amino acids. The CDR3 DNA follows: TGTGCCAGCAGCGCCACGCTAGCGCTCTGGGAGACCCAGTACTTC. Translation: CASSATLALWETQYF.

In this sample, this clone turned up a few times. CDR3 residues: CATATLVGLRSYEQYF. The CDR3 bases are TGTGCCACCGCAACCTTGGTAGGACTCCGCAGCTACGAGCAGTACTTC. The rearrangement joins TRBV10-3 to TRBJ2-7; maybe TRBD2 (5 bases). This CDR3 has 16 residues. Germline CDR1 and CDR2: ENHRY and SYGVKD. The V gene lost 10 bases and the J gene lost 3 bases, with 25 bases spanning the gap.

CDR3 region: CASSLGLAGVAGELFF. The CDR3, as DNA: TGTGCCAGCAGTTTAGGACTAGCGGGAGTGGCCGGGGAGCTGTTTTTT. The rearrangement joins TRBV28 to TRBJ2-2, with 13 bases lining up with TRBD2. This CDR3 comprises 16 residues. Germline CDR1 is MDHEN and CDR2 is SYDVKM. V gave up 2 bases and J gave up 6 bases; unmatched junction bases: 3. The full variable domain, in which reference TRBV28 and TRBJ2-2 provide the parts outside the CDR3, is DVKVTQSSRYLVKRTGEKVFLECVQDMDHENMFWYRQDPGLGLRLIYFSYDVKMKEKGDIPEGYSVSREKKERFSLILESASTNQTSMYLCASSLGLAGVAGELFFGEGSRLTVL.

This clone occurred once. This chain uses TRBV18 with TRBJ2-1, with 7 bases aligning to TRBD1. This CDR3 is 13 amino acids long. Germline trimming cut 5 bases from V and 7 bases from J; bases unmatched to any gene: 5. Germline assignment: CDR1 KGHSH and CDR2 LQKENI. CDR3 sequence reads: CASSAQGRNEQFF. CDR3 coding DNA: TGTGCCAGCTCAGCACAGGGGCGGAATGAGCAGTTCTTC.

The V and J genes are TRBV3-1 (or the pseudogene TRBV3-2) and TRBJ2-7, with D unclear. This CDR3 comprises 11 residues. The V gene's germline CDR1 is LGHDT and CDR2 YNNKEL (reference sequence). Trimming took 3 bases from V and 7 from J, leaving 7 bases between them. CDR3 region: CASSHSKEQYF. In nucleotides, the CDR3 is TGTGCCAGCAGCCATTCAAAAGAGCAGTACTTC.

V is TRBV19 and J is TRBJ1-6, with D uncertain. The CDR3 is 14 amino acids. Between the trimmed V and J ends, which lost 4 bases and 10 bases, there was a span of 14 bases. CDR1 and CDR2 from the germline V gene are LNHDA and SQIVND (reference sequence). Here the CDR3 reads CASSTLAPSSPLHF. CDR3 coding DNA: TGTGCCAGTAGTACCCTAGCGCCGTCCTCACCCCTCCACTTT.

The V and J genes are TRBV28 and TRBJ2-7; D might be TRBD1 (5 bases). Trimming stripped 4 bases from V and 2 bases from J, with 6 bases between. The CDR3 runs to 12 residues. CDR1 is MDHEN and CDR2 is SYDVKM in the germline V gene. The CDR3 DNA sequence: TGTGCCAGCAGTTACAGGACCTACGAGCAGTACTTC. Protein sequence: CASSYRTYEQYF.

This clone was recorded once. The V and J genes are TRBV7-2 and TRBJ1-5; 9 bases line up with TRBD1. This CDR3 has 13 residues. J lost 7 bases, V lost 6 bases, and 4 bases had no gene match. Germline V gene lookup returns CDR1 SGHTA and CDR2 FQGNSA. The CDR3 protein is CASRDRGEQPQHF. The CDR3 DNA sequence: TGTGCCAGCAGAGACAGGGGGGAGCAGCCCCAGCATTTT.

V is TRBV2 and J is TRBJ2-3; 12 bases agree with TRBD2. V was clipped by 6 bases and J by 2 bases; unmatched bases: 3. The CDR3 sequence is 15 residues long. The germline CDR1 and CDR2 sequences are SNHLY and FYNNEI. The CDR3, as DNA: TGTGCCAGCAGCGGACTAGCGGGATACACAGATACGCAGTATTTT. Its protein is CASSGLAGYTDTQYF.

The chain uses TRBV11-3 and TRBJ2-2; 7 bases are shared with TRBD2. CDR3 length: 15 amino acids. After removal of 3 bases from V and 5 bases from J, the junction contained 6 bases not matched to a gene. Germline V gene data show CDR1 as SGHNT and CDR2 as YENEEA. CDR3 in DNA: TGTGCCAGCAGCTTGGGAGGGAGAGTAACCGGGGAGCTGTTTTTT. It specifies CASSLGGRVTGELFF.

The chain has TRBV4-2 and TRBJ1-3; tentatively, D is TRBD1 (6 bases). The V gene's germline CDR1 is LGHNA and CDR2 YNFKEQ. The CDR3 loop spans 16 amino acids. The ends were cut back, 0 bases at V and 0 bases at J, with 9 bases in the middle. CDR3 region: CASSQDGRGSGNTIYF. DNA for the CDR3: TGTGCCAGCAGCCAAGATGGCAGGGGCTCTGGAAACACCATATATTTT.

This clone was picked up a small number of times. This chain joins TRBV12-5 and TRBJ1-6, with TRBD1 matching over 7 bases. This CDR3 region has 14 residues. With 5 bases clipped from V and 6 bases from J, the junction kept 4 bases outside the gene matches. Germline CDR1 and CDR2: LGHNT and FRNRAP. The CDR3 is CASGPGQVNSPLHF. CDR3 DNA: TGTGCTAGTGGTCCCGGACAGGTTAATTCACCCCTCCACTTT. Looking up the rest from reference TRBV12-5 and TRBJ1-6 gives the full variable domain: DARVTQTPRHKVTEMGQEVTMRCQPILGHNTVFWYRQTMMQGLELLAYFRNRAPLDDSGMPKDRFSAEMPDATLATLKIQPSEPRDSAVYFCASGPGQVNSPLHFGNGTRLTVT.

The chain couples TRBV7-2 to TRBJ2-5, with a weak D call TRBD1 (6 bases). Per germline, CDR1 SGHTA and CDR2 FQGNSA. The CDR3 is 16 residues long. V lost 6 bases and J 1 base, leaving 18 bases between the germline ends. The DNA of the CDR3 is TGTGCCAGCAGTATCAGGGGACCTAAGATCCAAGAGACCCAGTACTTC. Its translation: CASSIRGPKIQETQYF.

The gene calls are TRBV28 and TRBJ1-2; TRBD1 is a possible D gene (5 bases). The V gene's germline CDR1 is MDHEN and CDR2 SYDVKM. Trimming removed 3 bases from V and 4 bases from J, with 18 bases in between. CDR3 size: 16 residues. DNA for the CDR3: TGTGCCAGCAGTTTCCTCCGCGGGAGGCAGGGCTATGGCTACACCTTC. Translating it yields CASSFLRGRQGYGYTF.

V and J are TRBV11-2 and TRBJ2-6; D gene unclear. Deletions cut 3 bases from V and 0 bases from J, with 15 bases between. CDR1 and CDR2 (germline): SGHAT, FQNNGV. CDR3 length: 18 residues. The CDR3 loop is CASSFDAHSSSGANVLTF. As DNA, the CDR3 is TGTGCCAGCAGCTTTGACGCTCATAGCAGCTCTGGGGCCAACGTCCTGACTTTC.

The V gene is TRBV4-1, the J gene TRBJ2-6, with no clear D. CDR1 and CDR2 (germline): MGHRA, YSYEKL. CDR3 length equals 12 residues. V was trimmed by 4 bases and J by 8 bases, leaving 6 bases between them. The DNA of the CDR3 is TGCGCCAGCAGCCTGCAGTCCAACGTCCTGACTTTC. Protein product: CASSLQSNVLTF.

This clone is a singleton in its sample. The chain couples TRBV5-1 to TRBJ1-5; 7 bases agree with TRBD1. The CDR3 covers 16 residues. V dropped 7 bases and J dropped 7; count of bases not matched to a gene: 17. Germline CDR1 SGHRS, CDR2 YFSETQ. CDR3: CASSLRPGQGDQPQHF. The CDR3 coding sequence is TGCGCCAGCTCCCTTCGTCCAGGGCAGGGGGACCAGCCCCAGCATTTT.

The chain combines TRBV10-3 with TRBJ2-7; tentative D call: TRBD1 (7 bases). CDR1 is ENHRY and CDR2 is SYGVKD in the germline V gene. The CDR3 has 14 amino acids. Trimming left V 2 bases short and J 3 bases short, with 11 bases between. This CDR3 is CAISEGGTDYEQYF. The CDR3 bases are TGTGCCATCAGTGAGGGCGGGACAGACTACGAGCAGTACTTC.

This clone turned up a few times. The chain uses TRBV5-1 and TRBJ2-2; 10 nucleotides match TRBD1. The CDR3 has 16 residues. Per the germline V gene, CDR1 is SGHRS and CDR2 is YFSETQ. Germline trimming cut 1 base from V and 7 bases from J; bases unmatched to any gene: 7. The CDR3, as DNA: TGCGCCAGCAGCTTGAGTTGGGACAGGGGTAGCGGGGAGCTGTTTTTT. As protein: CASSLSWDRGSGELFF.

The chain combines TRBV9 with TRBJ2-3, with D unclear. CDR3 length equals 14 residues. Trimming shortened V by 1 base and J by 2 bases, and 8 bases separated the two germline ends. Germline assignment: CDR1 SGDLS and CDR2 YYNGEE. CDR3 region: CASSVRHSTDTQYF. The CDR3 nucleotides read TGTGCCAGCAGCGTAAGACATTCCACAGATACGCAGTATTTT.

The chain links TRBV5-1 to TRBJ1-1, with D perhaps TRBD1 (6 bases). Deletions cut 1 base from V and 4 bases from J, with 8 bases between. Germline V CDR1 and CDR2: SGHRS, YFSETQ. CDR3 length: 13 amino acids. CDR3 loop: CASSLSGVTEAFF. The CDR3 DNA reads TGCGCCAGCAGCTTGTCAGGGGTCACTGAAGCTTTCTTT.

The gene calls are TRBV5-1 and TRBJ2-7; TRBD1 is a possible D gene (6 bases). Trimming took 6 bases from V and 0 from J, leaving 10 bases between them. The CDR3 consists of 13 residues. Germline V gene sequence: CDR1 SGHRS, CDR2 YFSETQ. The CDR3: CASNRDNSYEQYF. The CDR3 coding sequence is TGCGCCAGCAACCGGGACAACTCCTACGAGCAGTACTTC.

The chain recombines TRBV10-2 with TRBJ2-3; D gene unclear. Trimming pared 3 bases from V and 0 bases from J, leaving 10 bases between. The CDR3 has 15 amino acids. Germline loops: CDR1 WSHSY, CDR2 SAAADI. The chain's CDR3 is CASSDAAFSTDTQYF. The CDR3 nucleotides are TGCGCCAGCAGTGATGCGGCCTTTAGCACAGATACGCAGTATTTT.

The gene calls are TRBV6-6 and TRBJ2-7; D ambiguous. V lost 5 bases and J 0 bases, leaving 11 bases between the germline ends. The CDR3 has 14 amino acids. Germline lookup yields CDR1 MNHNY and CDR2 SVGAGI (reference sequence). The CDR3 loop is CASSPLSDSYEQYF. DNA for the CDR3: TGTGCCAGCAGTCCCCTAAGCGACTCCTACGAGCAGTACTTC.

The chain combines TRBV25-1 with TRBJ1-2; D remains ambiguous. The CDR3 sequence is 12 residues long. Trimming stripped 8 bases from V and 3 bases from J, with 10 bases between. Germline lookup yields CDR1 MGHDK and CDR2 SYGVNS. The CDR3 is CASESSYYGYTF. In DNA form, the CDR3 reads TGTGCCAGCGAGTCCTCGTACTATGGCTACACCTTC.